A single sample gave rise to the 3 T cell receptor beta chains below, sequenced in a study of T cell responses to AZD1222 COVID-19 vaccine (dated by TCRdb to the early 2020s). Receptor libraries were prepared by the immunoSEQ multiplex PCR assay. Drawn from immuneACCESS, this table holds only the in-frame rearrangements with V and J called that TCRdb kept. Clones are partly lost; checked studies trace under half to an unresolved V gene and leave the rest unexplained. The table for this sample lists 68,000 or so clones; 60% to 85% of them were counted only once. The ten top clones hold 9.5% to 13% of the sample. In the paper's terms, the time point label means: baseline before first vaccination. The starting material was peripheral blood, obtained on day 0 of AZD1222 vaccination. The source of these receptors is an adult in good health.

Only one count was recorded for this clone. The chain joins TRBV5-5 to TRBJ1-3; possible D gene TRBD1, 5 bases. CDR3 size: 15 residues. The germline CDR1 and CDR2 sequences are SGHKS and YYEKEE (reference sequence). Trimming left V 6 bases short and J 2 bases short, with 15 bases between. The CDR3: CASTIVGGTGNTIYF. In DNA form, the CDR3 reads TGTGCCAGCACCATTGTTGGGGGAACTGGAAACACCATATATTTT.

J is TRBJ1-5 and V is TRBV19; 10 bases are shared with TRBD1. Germline loops: CDR1 LNHDA, CDR2 SQIVND (reference sequence). Losses at the gene ends were 0 bases for V and 5 bases for J; bases not matched to a gene: 10. This CDR3 has 18 amino acids. CDR3 amino acids: CASSIDGGTGANYQPQHF. As DNA, the CDR3 is TGTGCCAGTAGTATAGATGGGGGGACAGGGGCGAACTATCAGCCCCAGCATTTT.

This chain connects TRBV7-9 to TRBJ1-4; D may be TRBD1 (6 bases). This CDR3 region has 15 residues. Germline CDR1 SEHNR, CDR2 FQNEAQ (reference sequence). V lost 2 bases to trimming and J lost 4 bases, with 11 bases between them. The CDR3 loop reads CASSLQGTGNEKLFF. CDR3 DNA: TGTGCCAGCAGCTTACAGGGGACGGGTAATGAAAAACTGTTTTTT.